This T cell receptor (beta chain) stems from a study of a mutant IDH1 vaccine in newly diagnosed glioma. Across the whole study: There were approximately 60% males and roughly 38% females among treated patients, whose mean age was about 44 years. Therapy received beforehand was radiotherapy, temozolomide, or both, with most patients given both.

The sample's time point: week 35, safety follow-up. Vaccination comprised doses that each held 300 ug of mutant IDH1 20-mer peptide, plus topical imiquimod. At weeks 1, 3, 5, 7, 11, 15, 19 and 23, patients received a vaccination, eight in all. Germline CDR1 KGHSH, CDR2 LQKENI. V trimming: 6 bases; J trimming: 8 bases; junction bases outside the gene matches: 0. There are 12 residues in the CDR3. Assay used: immunoSEQ multiplex PCR; TCRdb lists only in-frame clones, some missing. The sample includes about 48,000 clones, more than 65% seen only once; the top ten take approximately 6.8%. This clone was counted between two and nine times. The target antigen is unknown.

The chain carries TRBV18 and TRBJ1-6, with 8 bases identical to TRBD1. The receptor's source is a man in his forties with glioma. This material consisted of PBMCs, taken from a glioma patient whose treatment included an IDH1 peptide vaccine. The CDR3 nucleotides are TGTGCCAGCTCGGACAGGGATTCACCCCTCCACTTT. It codes for CASSDRDSPLHF.